A single sample is the source of the 6 T cell receptor beta chains below, sequenced in a study of spatial heterogeneity in lung cancer (dated by TCRdb to the late 2010s). Per the publication, the time point label means: sample taken at primary tumor resection. Library creation used 5' RACE. These reads were obtained on a NextSeq 500. TCRdb cleaned the public reads at Q25 with fastp, built clones with MiXCR and kept in-frame beta chains. Here each entry gathers all rows of one CDR3 protein and keeps the most common genes and DNA. In this sample the table shows roughly 48,000 distinct CDR3 sequences, roughly 5.2% of which occur a single time. The ten biggest clones cover approximately 12% of the sample. Specimen: PBMCs, collected at surgery. The origin of the receptors is a male donor with early-stage non-small cell lung cancer.

In its sample, this clonotype was seen many times. The rearrangement links TRBV7-3 to TRBJ1-5; D is uncertain. V was shortened by 5 bases and J by 5 bases, with 13 bases between the two germline ends. The CDR3 covers 14 residues. CDR1 and CDR2 from the germline V gene are SGHTA and FQGTGA. CDR3 in amino acids: CASSRGQGYQPQHF. CDR3 nucleotides: TGTGCCAGCAGCCGGGGTCAAGGTTATCAGCCCCAGCATTTT.

The V gene is TRBV4-3, the J gene TRBJ1-2, with a tentative D call TRBD1 (6 bases). V dropped 0 bases and J dropped 8 bases, with 16 bases sitting between them. The CDR3 extends over 15 amino acids. Germline CDR1 reads LGHNA; CDR2 reads YSLEER. The DNA for the CDR3 is TGCGCCAGCAGCCAAGAATACAGTCTTCAGGGGGGCTACACCTTC. As protein: CASSQEYSLQGGYTF.

This clonotype was seen a handful of times. V usage is TRBV20-1 and J usage is TRBJ2-5; TRBD1 matches 9 bases. The V segment lost 6 bases and the J segment 2 bases; nucleotides outside the gene matches: 7. CDR3 size: 14 residues. Germline assignment: CDR1 DFQATT and CDR2 SNEGSKA (reference sequence). Here the CDR3 reads CSARDRVGQETQYF. The CDR3 DNA sequence: TGCAGTGCCAGGGACAGGGTAGGGCAAGAGACCCAGTACTTC.

Ten or more counts support this clonotype. The chain combines TRBV11-2 with TRBJ2-1; the match to TRBD2 covers 7 bases. Trimming removed 2 bases from V and 4 bases from J; junction bases left unmatched: 14. CDR1 and CDR2 from the germline V gene are SGHAT and FQNNGV. The CDR3 has 18 residues. In nucleotides, the CDR3 is TGTGCCAGCAGCTTATTCTTGAACCCGGGACTAAATTACAATGAGCAGTTCTTC. Encoded protein: CASSLFLNPGLNYNEQFF.

This clonotype was detected many times. The chain joins TRBV7-3 to TRBJ2-1, with 14 bases identical to TRBD2. The CDR3 runs 16 residues. The J segment lost 5 bases and the V segment lost 2 bases, leaving 2 bases of the junction unmatched. Germline V lookup: CDR1 SGHTA, CDR2 FQGTGA. As DNA, the CDR3 is TGTGCCAGCAGCTTATTGGGACTAGCGGGAGACAATGAGCAGTTCTTC. Translated, it gives CASSLLGLAGDNEQFF. Looking up the rest from reference TRBV7-3 and TRBJ2-1 gives the full variable domain: GAGVSQTPSNKVTEKGKYVELRCDPISGHTALYWYRQSLGQGPEFLIYFQGTGAADDSGLPNDRFFAVRPEGSVSTLKIQRTERGDSAVYLCASSLLGLAGDNEQFFGPGTRLTVL.

There are many counts of this clonotype. This chain uses TRBV20-1 with TRBJ2-5, with TRBD1 as a possible D gene (7 bases). The CDR3 extends over 14 amino acids. V was shortened by 3 bases and J by 5 bases, with 16 bases between the two germline ends. Germline lookup yields CDR1 DFQATT and CDR2 SNEGSKA (reference sequence). In DNA form, the CDR3 reads TGCAGTGCTAGTCTTGGAGGGGGCGCGGAGACCCAGTACTTC. Amino acids: CSASLGGGAETQYF.